Listed below are T cell receptor beta chains from one sample, sequenced in a study of blood T cell repertoires in COVID-19. The repertoire was sequenced with immunoSEQ multiplex PCR; TCRdb's copy has only in-frame clones and lacks some. The profile shows some 16,000 clones, nearly 90% of them singletons. Specimen: peripheral blood. The receptors come from a human donor in a cohort sampled during active COVID-19. The CDR3 runs from the conserved cysteine through the conserved F or W. Part of the rows lack a size; the others show once, few, many or a class for expanded clones.

J gene	V gene	CDR3 length	clone size	CDR3 protein
TRBJ2-7	TRBV14	16	NA	CASSQDLLAGQHEQYF
TRBJ1-5	TRBV5-4	16	NA	CASSLGRGHSNQPQHF
TRBJ2-1	TRBV19	15	NA	CASSINGQGYNEQFF
TRBJ2-2	TRBV7-2	15	NA	CASSPGLANTGELFF
TRBJ1-1	TRBV21-1	12	NA	CARRGPNTEAFF
TRBJ1-1	TRBV18	16	once	CASSPRSQGMNTEAFF
TRBJ2-6	TRBV15	16	few	CATSRRHPSGANVLTF
TRBJ1-3	TRBV30	15	NA	CAWSPRARSGNTIYF
TRBJ1-3	TRBV4-1	19	NA	CASSQTPEQGQSSGNTIYF
TRBJ1-5	TRBV2	16	once	CASSSRGFLGNQPQHF
TRBJ2-1	TRBV5-1	15	once	CASSLGLAGVDEQFF
TRBJ2-7	TRBV14	15	few	CASSQTGTVSYEQYF
TRBJ2-1	TRBV12-3/TRBV12-4	13	NA	CASSRTGVNEQFF
TRBJ2-5	TRBV5-1	17	NA	CASSLGGLAGGGETQYF
TRBJ2-1	TRBV28	16	NA	CASSIRQGAAYNEQFF
TRBJ1-2	TRBV28	13	NA	CASSLAGNYGYTF
TRBJ2-2	TRBV19	14	once	CASSLQANTGELFF
TRBJ1-1	TRBV19	13	NA	CASSIDRNTEAFF
TRBJ1-3	TRBV7-9	14	NA	CASLDGTEGNTIYF
TRBJ1-3	TRBV18	16	few	CASSPARTGNGNTIYF
TRBJ2-1	TRBV5-1	16	NA	CASSLTSGSSYNEQFF
TRBJ2-7	TRBV7-3	15	once	CASSVQAGGPGEQYF
TRBJ1-2	TRBV28	15	NA	CASSSSGGAGYGYTF
TRBJ2-4	TRBV7-7	20	NA	CASSKEIRLAGEVAKNIQYF
TRBJ1-3	TRBV7-9	17	NA	CASSNSLGTGLANTIYF
TRBJ2-1	TRBV20-1	13	NA	CSASLGNYNEQFF
TRBJ1-3	TRBV19	16	NA	CASSNVRDRAGNTIYF
TRBJ2-1	TRBV5-1	15	NA	CASSLVEMTGNEQFF
TRBJ1-1	TRBV14	14	NA	CASSQYRGETEAFF
TRBJ2-3	TRBV5-1	16	NA	CASSYTGGGRTDTQYF
TRBJ2-1	TRBV5-1	17	once	CASSSSGTDLSYNEQFF
TRBJ2-1	TRBV18	14	NA	CASLRERLNNEQFF
TRBJ1-2	TRBV5-1	14	NA	CASSLNAGKYGYTF
TRBJ1-5	TRBV18	13	NA	CASSRQRNQPQHF
TRBJ2-7	TRBV13	11	NA	CASKRHYEQYF
TRBJ1-6	TRBV9	15	NA	CASSGRSGRNSPLHF
TRBJ2-1	TRBV15	15	NA	CATSRELGFRGEQFF
TRBJ1-6	TRBV15	13	NA	CATVTDYNSPLHF
TRBJ2-2	TRBV7-3	16	few	CASSLRVAGATGELFF
TRBJ2-3	TRBV24-1	15	once	CATSGLAGVGDTQYF
TRBJ2-1	TRBV3-1/TRBV3-2	12	NA	CASSFSSVEQFF
TRBJ2-3	TRBV2	13	NA	CAREGDHTDTQYF
TRBJ1-3	TRBV9	14	NA	CASSADSSGNTIYF
TRBJ2-1	TRBV28	17	NA	CASRPGGGAGLYNEQFF
TRBJ2-7	TRBV6-5	13	NA	CASRGTGSYEQYF
TRBJ2-7	TRBV6-6	13	NA	CASTRQGLYEQYF
TRBJ1-2	TRBV3-1/TRBV3-2	13	NA	CASSQEKVRGYTF